Here is one TCR beta chain with its context. What it recognizes is unknown. The V segment lost 0 bases and the J segment 2 bases; nucleotides outside the gene matches: 4. There are 14 residues in the CDR3. CDR1 GTSNPN and CDR2 SVGIG come from the germline V gene (reference sequence). A 5'RACE template-switching step, the method used to make TCR cDNA, added a universal primer site and UMIs. Using its own MiXCR run on the 5' RACE reads, TCRdb lists one record per CDR3 protein. This table has about 53,000 distinct CDR3 sequences, about 6.6% appearing once. These data belong to a study of T cells after yellow fever vaccination. Findings of the study overall: Subsequent booster samples again held most clones from primary vaccination (96% CD4, 85% to 90% CD8). Some clonotypes, a small share, were shared between CD4 and CD8 compartments.

The origin of this receptor is a man between 18 and 29 years old who received the YFV17D yellow fever vaccine. The V gene is TRBV30, the J gene TRBJ2-7; TRBD2 matches 7 bases. This specimen consisted of CD8+ T cells sorted from PBMCs, obtained on the day of the first yellow fever vaccination. DNA for the CDR3: TGTGCCTGGAGTGTAGGTGGGGGGGCCTACGAGCAGTACTTC. This codes for CAWSVGGGAYEQYF.